The 9 T cell receptor beta chains listed next were all sequenced from one sample in a study of radiation and T cells in renal cell carcinoma. Time point indicated: blood 4 weeks post-SBRT, at nephrectomy. The treatment was: 15 Gy SBRT to primary tumor, nephrectomy 4 weeks later. TCRdb keeps only in-frame clones here, not all; method: immunoSEQ multiplex PCR. Seen here are about 74,000 clones, approximately 90% observed once, and the top ten hold about 6%. The source material was blood, sampled from a patient whose treatment included radiotherapy and nephrectomy. These receptors all stem from a woman in her sixties or seventies with renal cell carcinoma.

This rearrangement joins TRBV4-3 to TRBJ1-4, with D unclear. Trimming shortened V by 3 bases and J by 8 bases, and 13 bases separated the two germline ends. The germline gives CDR1 LGHNA, CDR2 YSLEER. CDR3 length: 14 residues. The DNA of the CDR3 is TGCGCCAGCAGCCAGGACTTACAGCGGGAAAAACTGTTTTTT. Amino acid sequence: CASSQDLQREKLFF.

CDR3: CATVLQSSYNSPLHF. Here the CDR3 DNA reads TGTGCCACCGTGCTACAGAGCTCCTATAATTCACCCCTCCACTTT. The V and J genes are TRBV7-2 and TRBJ1-6; D is unresolved. CDR1 and CDR2 from the germline V gene are SGHTA and FQGNSA. The V end lost 10 bases, the J end lost 0 bases, and 13 bases lay between the germline ends. This CDR3 is built from 15 residues.

The chain carries TRBV7-9 and TRBJ1-2; TRBD1 is a possible D gene (5 bases). CDR3 length equals 15 residues. Germline CDR1 reads SEHNR; CDR2 reads FQNEAQ (reference sequence). Trimming took 1 base from V and 0 from J, leaving 9 bases between them. The CDR3 DNA sequence: TGTGCCAGCAGCTTAGGGGACGGACCTAACTATGGCTACACCTTC. Its translation is CASSLGDGPNYGYTF.

The chain recombines TRBV7-2 with TRBJ2-7, with D maybe TRBD2 (6 bases). Germline-derived CDR1 and CDR2 are SGHTA and FQGNSA. Trimming stripped 5 bases from V and 10 bases from J, with 15 bases between. This CDR3 is 12 amino acids long. The CDR3 loop is CASSLSGDFQYF. The CDR3 region has the DNA TGTGCCAGCAGCCTAAGTGGGGACTTCCAGTACTTC. Variable domain in full (rest from reference TRBV7-2 and TRBJ2-7): GAGVSQSPSNKVTEKGKDVELRCDPISGHTALYWYRQSLGQGLEFLIYFQGNSAPDKSGLPSDRFSAERTGGSVSTLTIQRTQQEDSAVYLCASSLSGDFQYFGPGTRLTVT.

The chain joins TRBV12-5 to TRBJ1-1; TRBD1 is a possible D gene (5 bases). From germline, CDR1 is LGHNT and CDR2 FRNRAP. V was clipped by 6 bases and J by 4 bases, with 21 bases between them. This CDR3 has 16 residues. DNA for the CDR3: TGTGCTAGTGGGCAAGCGCGAGCGCAGGGAGGCACTGAAGCTTTCTTT. Translating it yields CASGQARAQGGTEAFF.

This clone showed up just a few times. This chain uses TRBV7-6 with TRBJ1-1; D is possibly TRBD1 (5 bases). V lost 6 bases and J lost 1, with 12 bases in between. This CDR3 is 14 amino acids long. Per germline, CDR1 SGHVS and CDR2 FNYEAQ. The CDR3 sequence is CASRSTQANTEAFF. The CDR3 DNA is TGTGCCAGCAGGTCCACACAGGCGAACACTGAAGCTTTCTTT.

This chain connects TRBV5-1 to TRBJ1-5; tentative D call: TRBD1 (5 bases). The CDR3 covers 16 residues. Per the germline V gene, CDR1 is SGHRS and CDR2 is YFSETQ. Trimming removed 4 bases at V and 1 base at J, with 15 bases between. CDR3 sequence reads: CASSAGTDRSNQPQHF. The CDR3 DNA follows: TGCGCCAGCAGCGCCGGGACCGACCGGAGCAATCAGCCCCAGCATTTT. The full variable domain, in which reference TRBV5-1 and TRBJ1-5 provide the parts outside the CDR3, is KAGVTQTPRYLIKTRGQQVTLSCSPISGHRSVSWYQQTPGQGLQFLFEYFSETQRNKGNFPGRFSGRQFSNSRSEMNVSTLELGDSALYLCASSAGTDRSNQPQHFGDGTRLSIL.

Remarks on this clone: The junction and the germline gene differ at one end; a read error may be behind it. The chain couples TRBV7-7 to TRBJ2-2; D gene ambiguous. Germline V gives CDR1 SSHAT, CDR2 FNYEAQ (reference sequence). The CDR3 has 13 residues. The DNA for the CDR3 is TGTGCTAGCAGCTTAGATCTCACCGGGGAGCTGTTTTTT. Protein sequence: CASSLDLTGELFF.

The CDR3 reads CAWSIRGLAGYEQYF. In nucleotides, the CDR3 is TGTGCCTGGAGTATTAGGGGACTAGCGGGATACGAGCAGTACTTC. The chain recombines TRBV30 with TRBJ2-7, with 13 bases fitting TRBD2. Germline CDR1 GTSNPN, CDR2 SVGIG (reference sequence). J lost 4 bases, V lost 2 bases, and 5 bases had no gene match. CDR3 size: 15 residues.